Sequencing of this T cell receptor beta chain was carried out in a study of blood T cell repertoires in COVID-19. Study-level background: The analysed material was cDNA or gDNA that came from T cells, B-cell-depleted T cells, or PBMCs.

How the authors handled the data: Amplified reference gene primers provided the basis for estimating nucleated cell counts. Assay: immunoSEQ multiplex PCR; the TCRdb copy retains only in-frame clones and omits some. D and trimming come from the DNA, and the V and J calls and clone size come from that table. The data show more than 35,000 clones, around four fifths seen once. V was clipped by 8 bases and J by 2 bases; unmatched bases: 8. Per germline, CDR1 KGHSH and CDR2 LQKENI. CDR3 length: 15 amino acids. This chain uses TRBV18 with TRBJ2-2; TRBD1 matches 7 bases. The receptor was isolated from an elderly woman with acute or convalescent COVID-19. Specimen: peripheral blood. CDR3 amino acids: CASLRGQRNTGELFF. In DNA form, the CDR3 reads TGTGCCAGCCTCCGGGGACAGCGAAACACCGGGGAGCTGTTTTTT.